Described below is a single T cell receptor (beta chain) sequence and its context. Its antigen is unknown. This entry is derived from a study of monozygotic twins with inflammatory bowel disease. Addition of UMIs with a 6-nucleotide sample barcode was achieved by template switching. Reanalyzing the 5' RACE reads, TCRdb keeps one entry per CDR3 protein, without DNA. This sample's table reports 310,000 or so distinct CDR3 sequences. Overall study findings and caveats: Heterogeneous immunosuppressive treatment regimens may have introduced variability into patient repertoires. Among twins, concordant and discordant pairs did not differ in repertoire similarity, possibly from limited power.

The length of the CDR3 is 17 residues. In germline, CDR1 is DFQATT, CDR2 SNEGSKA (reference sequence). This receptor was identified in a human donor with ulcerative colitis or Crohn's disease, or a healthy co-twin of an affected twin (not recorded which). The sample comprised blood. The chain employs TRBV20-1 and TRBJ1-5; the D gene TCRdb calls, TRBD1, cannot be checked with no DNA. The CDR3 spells CSARDRVRGQGNQPQHF.